This TCR beta chain was retrieved from a study of cytomegalovirus exposure and HLA in healthy donors. Findings and limits, study-wide: Across donors, most TCRs were seen rarely, yet some public ones were widespread.

The donors, nominally healthy at sampling, likely had unrecorded immune exposures. V lost 1 base to trimming and J lost 4 bases, with 14 bases between them. The V gene's germline CDR1 is LNHDA and CDR2 SQIVND (reference sequence). This CDR3 is 17 amino acids long. The PCR was carried out with 60 Vbeta primers and 13 Jbeta primers. Repertoires were generated with immunoSEQ multiplex PCR, while TCRdb's copy carries only in-frame clones and drops some. This sample has about 63,000 clones, with around 80% found just once. Worth noting for this clone: The antigen remains unidentified.

V is TRBV19 and J is TRBJ1-6; tentatively, D is TRBD1 (5 bases). Specimen: PBMCs. The sequence was obtained from a woman aged 40 to 50 in good health and CMV-seropositive. The DNA of the CDR3 is TGTGCCAGTAGTATAGCCCGCCGGGGGACTTATAATTCACCCCTCCACTTT. This translates into CASSIARRGTYNSPLHF.